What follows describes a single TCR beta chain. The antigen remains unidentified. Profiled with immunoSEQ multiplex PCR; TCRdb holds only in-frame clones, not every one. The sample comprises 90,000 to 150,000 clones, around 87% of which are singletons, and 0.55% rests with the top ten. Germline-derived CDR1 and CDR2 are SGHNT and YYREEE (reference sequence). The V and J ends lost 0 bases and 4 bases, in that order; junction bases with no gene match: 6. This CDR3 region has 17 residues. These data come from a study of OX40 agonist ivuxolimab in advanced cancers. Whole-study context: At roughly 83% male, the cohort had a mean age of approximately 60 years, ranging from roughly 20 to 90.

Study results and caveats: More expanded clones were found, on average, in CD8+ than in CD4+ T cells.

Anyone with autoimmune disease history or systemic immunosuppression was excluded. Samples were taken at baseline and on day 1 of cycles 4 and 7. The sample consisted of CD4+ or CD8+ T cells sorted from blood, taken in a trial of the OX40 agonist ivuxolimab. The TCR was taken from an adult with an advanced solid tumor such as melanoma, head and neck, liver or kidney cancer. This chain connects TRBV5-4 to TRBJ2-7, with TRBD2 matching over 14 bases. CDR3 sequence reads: CASSLGLAGGIMYEQYF. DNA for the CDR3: TGTGCCAGCAGCTTGGGACTAGCGGGGGGGATTATGTACGAGCAGTACTTC.